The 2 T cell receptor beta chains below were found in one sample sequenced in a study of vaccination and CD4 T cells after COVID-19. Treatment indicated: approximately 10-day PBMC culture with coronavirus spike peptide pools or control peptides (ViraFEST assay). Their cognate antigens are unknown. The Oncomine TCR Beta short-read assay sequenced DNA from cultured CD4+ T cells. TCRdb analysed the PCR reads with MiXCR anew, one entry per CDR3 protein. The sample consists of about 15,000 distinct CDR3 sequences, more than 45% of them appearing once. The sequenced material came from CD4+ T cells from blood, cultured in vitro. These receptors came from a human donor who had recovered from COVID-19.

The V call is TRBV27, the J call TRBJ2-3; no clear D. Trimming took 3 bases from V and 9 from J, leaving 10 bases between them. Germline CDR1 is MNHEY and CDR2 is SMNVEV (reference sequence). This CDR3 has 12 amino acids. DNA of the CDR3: TGTGCCAGCAGTTTCTCAGGACGAACGCAGTATTTT. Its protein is CASSFSGRTQYF.

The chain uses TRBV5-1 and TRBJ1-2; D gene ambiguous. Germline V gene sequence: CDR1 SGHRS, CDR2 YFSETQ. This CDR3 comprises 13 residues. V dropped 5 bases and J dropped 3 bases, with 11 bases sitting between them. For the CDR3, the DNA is TGCGCCAGCAGTTCTACCCCGTACTATGGCTACACCTTC. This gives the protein CASSSTPYYGYTF.